The 14 T cell receptor beta chains given below trace back to one sample, sequenced in a study of response to subunit inactivated influenza vaccine. TCRdb re-derived calls from the RT-PCR reads in MiXCR, one entry per CDR3 protein. This table has about 190,000 distinct CDR3 sequences, about an eighth appearing once. The sample in question was CD8+ T cells sorted from PBMCs, obtained more than 4 days after vaccination. These receptor sequences come from a man aged 50-59 years who received an inactivated influenza vaccine.

This clonotype has only a few counts. J is TRBJ2-1 and V is TRBV2; the D gene is possibly TRBD1 (6 bases). Per the germline V gene, CDR1 is SNHLY and CDR2 is FYNNEI. This CDR3 region has 14 residues. Trimming took off 8 bases at V and 5 bases at J, with 16 bases between the two ends. CDR3 sequence reads: CASPGTSNDNEQFF. The CDR3 DNA reads TGTGCCAGCCCCGGGACAAGTAACGACAATGAGCAGTTCTTC.

The chain links TRBV9 to TRBJ2-1; D might be TRBD1 (6 bases). This CDR3 contains 14 residues. The germline gives CDR1 SGDLS, CDR2 YYNGEE. Trimming cost V 0 bases and J 7 bases, with 11 bases left between them. CDR3 amino acids: CASSVGGRGNEQFF. The CDR3 coding sequence is TGTGCCAGCAGCGTAGGGGGGCGAGGGAATGAGCAGTTCTTC.

The chain couples TRBV5-6 to TRBJ2-7; tentatively, D is TRBD1 (5 bases). The V end lost 7 bases, the J end lost 3 bases, and 20 bases lay between the germline ends. Germline-derived CDR1 and CDR2 are SGHDT and YYEEEE. CDR3 length: 15 amino acids. This chain's CDR3 is CASGPGPVCYYEQYF. For the CDR3, the DNA is TGTGCCAGCGGCCCAGGGCCGGTCTGCTACTACGAGCAGTACTTC.

This clonotype was counted only a few times. V is TRBV9 and J is TRBJ2-1; D remains unclear. Looked up from germline, CDR1 is SGDLS and CDR2 is YYNGEE. V was clipped by 0 bases and J by 0 bases, with 7 bases between them. The CDR3 length is 15 residues. The chain's CDR3 is CASSVEANSYNEQFF. The CDR3, as DNA: TGTGCCAGCAGCGTAGAAGCGAACTCCTACAATGAGCAGTTCTTC.

The chain joins TRBV20-1 to TRBJ2-1; no definite D call. V lost 0 bases and J 2 bases, leaving 8 bases between the germline ends. The CDR3 runs to 14 residues. Germline-derived CDR1 and CDR2 are DFQATT and SNEGSKA (reference sequence). In DNA form, the CDR3 reads TGCAGTGCTAGAGATTGGTCTACCTACAATGAGCAGTTCTTC. Protein: CSARDWSTYNEQFF.

The gene calls are TRBV11-1 and TRBJ2-1; perhaps TRBD1 as D (6 bases). V was clipped by 3 bases and J by 0 bases, with 18 bases between them. The V gene's germline CDR1 is SGHAT and CDR2 FQDESV (reference sequence). This CDR3 has 18 amino acids. CDR3: CASSFLVWGQSSYNEQFF. CDR3 DNA sequence: TGTGCCAGCAGCTTTTTGGTGTGGGGGCAGAGCTCCTACAATGAGCAGTTCTTC.

This clonotype was observed once. The chain joins TRBV2 to TRBJ2-1, with a weak D call TRBD2 (7 bases). Germline values: CDR1 SNHLY, CDR2 FYNNEI. The V end was cut by 1 base, the J end by 5 bases, with 12 bases between. This CDR3 comprises 15 residues. Here the CDR3 reads CASSEGWGGHNEQFF. The CDR3 DNA is TGTGCCAGCAGTGAAGGATGGGGGGGGCACAATGAGCAGTTCTTC.

The chain combines TRBV24-1 with TRBJ1-1; D gene unclear. This CDR3 is built from 14 residues. Germline V lookup: CDR1 KGHDR, CDR2 SFDVKD. V was cut by 5 bases and J by 4 bases, with 13 bases left in between. CDR3 loop: CATSAGPWSTEAFF. Here the CDR3 DNA reads TGTGCCACCAGTGCTGGGCCCTGGAGCACTGAAGCTTTCTTT.

This clonotype showed up just a few times. The chain links TRBV15 to TRBJ2-2; the D gene is possibly TRBD2 (7 bases). Trimming removed 5 bases at V and 0 bases at J, with 16 bases between. CDR3 length: 17 residues. The V gene's germline CDR1 is LNHNV and CDR2 YYDKDF (reference sequence). In nucleotides, the CDR3 is TGTGCCACCAGCGTTCGACGCGGGGGCACGAACACCGGGGAGCTGTTTTTT. Translated, it gives CATSVRRGGTNTGELFF.

The chain combines TRBV6-1 with TRBJ1-1; D not resolved. Germline lookup yields CDR1 MNHNS and CDR2 SASEGT. With 1 base removed from V and 0 bases from J, the gap between germline ends came to 6 bases. The CDR3 spans 14 residues. The DNA of the CDR3 is TGTGCCAGCAGTGAAGGCATCATGAACACTGAAGCTTTCTTT. Translating gives CASSEGIMNTEAFF.

The chain joins TRBV5-1 to TRBJ2-2; 8 nucleotides agree with TRBD2. The CDR3 runs to 16 residues. Germline V gene sequence: CDR1 SGHRS, CDR2 YFSETQ. V gave up 1 base and J gave up 5 bases; unmatched junction bases: 7. The CDR3 sequence: CASSLNSGEVTGELFF. CDR3 bases: TGCGCCAGCAGCTTGAATAGCGGGGAGGTAACCGGGGAGCTGTTTTTT.

The chain combines TRBV10-3 with TRBJ2-5, with no clear D. CDR1 ENHRY and CDR2 SYGVKD come from the germline V gene. CDR3 length equals 12 residues. The ends were cut back, 3 bases at V and 2 bases at J, with 4 bases in the middle. CDR3 sequence (DNA): TGTGCCATCAGTGAACGGCAAGAGACCCAGTACTTC. It codes for CAISERQETQYF.

The gene calls are TRBV10-3 and TRBJ2-3; a weak D match, TRBD1 (6 bases). The V gene's germline CDR1 is ENHRY and CDR2 SYGVKD. This CDR3 is 14 amino acids long. V was cut by 8 bases and J by 0 bases, with 12 bases left in between. Written as DNA, the CDR3 is TGTGCCATCCGGGACATCCCTAGCACAGATACGCAGTATTTT. Protein product: CAIRDIPSTDTQYF.

This clonotype was counted only a few times. The rearrangement joins TRBV6-1 to TRBJ1-6; 7 bases align to TRBD1. V shed 6 bases and J 6 bases; nucleotides not matched to a gene: 5. CDR1 is MNHNS and CDR2 is SASEGT in the germline V gene. This CDR3 comprises 14 residues. CDR3 sequence: CASSLGTANSPLHF. For the CDR3, the DNA is TGTGCCAGCAGCCTCGGGACAGCTAATTCACCCCTCCACTTT.